Listed here are 32 T cell receptor beta chains from one sample, sequenced in a study of PD-1 blockade in classical Hodgkin lymphoma. The repertoire was sequenced with immunoSEQ multiplex PCR; TCRdb's copy has only in-frame clones and lacks some. The data hold 30,000 to 40,000 clones, with around nine tenths observed a single time. All patients relapsed after autologous stem cell transplantation, and brentuximab vedotin exposure varied. Magnetic negative selection was used to purify CD4+ T cells from PBMCs that had been thawed. The starting material was CD4+ T cells from blood, obtained at baseline. Receptor source: a human donor with classical Hodgkin lymphoma.

The chain uses TRBV4-1 and TRBJ1-1; tentatively, D is TRBD1 (5 bases). V dropped 1 base and J dropped 4 bases, with 10 bases sitting between them. Looked up from germline, CDR1 is MGHRA and CDR2 is YSYEKL. The CDR3 runs 14 residues. CDR3 protein: CASSQGWGGTEAFF. CDR3 sequence (DNA): TGCGCCAGCAGCCAAGGGTGGGGGGGCACTGAAGCTTTCTTT.

The CDR3 sequence is CASSPALGLYNEQFF. The CDR3 nucleotides are TGTGCCAGCAGCCCTGCGCTAGGGCTCTACAATGAGCAGTTCTTC. V gene TRBV7-2 combines with J gene TRBJ2-1; D unresolved. CDR1 and CDR2 from the germline V gene are SGHTA and FQGNSA. V lost 5 bases, J lost 3 bases, and 14 bases lay in between. This CDR3 is 15 amino acids long.

The chain combines TRBV4-1 with TRBJ1-1, with D unresolved. V dropped 0 bases and J dropped 2 bases, with 10 bases sitting between them. Germline lookup yields CDR1 MGHRA and CDR2 YSYEKL. The CDR3 consists of 15 residues. The CDR3 nucleotides read TGCGCCAGCAGCCAAGATTACAGACCAAACACTGAAGCTTTCTTT. Translated: CASSQDYRPNTEAFF.

The V gene is TRBV10-1, the J gene TRBJ2-1, with 12 bases lining up with TRBD2. J was trimmed by 4 bases and V by 0 bases; bases with no gene match: 4. Germline CDR1 reads WNHNN; CDR2 reads SYGVQD (reference sequence). The CDR3 contains 17 residues. CDR3 region: CASSESRTSGRYNEQFF. CDR3 sequence (DNA): TGCGCCAGCAGTGAGTCGAGAACTAGCGGGAGGTACAATGAGCAGTTCTTC.

The chain uses TRBV27 and TRBJ1-2; 7 bases match TRBD1. V gave up 5 bases and J gave up 8 bases; unmatched junction bases: 8. Germline CDR1 reads MNHEY; CDR2 reads SMNVEV (reference sequence). CDR3 length: 13 amino acids. The CDR3 spells CASSPTGSWGYTF. DNA for the CDR3: TGTGCCAGCAGTCCGACAGGGTCCTGGGGCTACACCTTC.

V is TRBV27 and J is TRBJ2-1; TRBD1 agrees at 7 bases. Germline V CDR1 and CDR2: MNHEY, SMNVEV (reference sequence). CDR3 size: 16 residues. Trimming removed 4 bases from V and 3 bases from J; junction bases left unmatched: 9. The CDR3: CASSYIGQANYNEQFF. CDR3 in DNA: TGTGCCAGCAGTTATATTGGACAGGCCAACTACAATGAGCAGTTCTTC.

The chain couples TRBV28 to TRBJ2-3; D not resolved. The germline V gene has CDR1 MDHEN and CDR2 SYDVKM. This CDR3 has 13 amino acids. Trimming left V 4 bases short and J 1 base short, with 6 bases between. The CDR3 is CASSSPRTDTQYF. CDR3 coding DNA: TGTGCCAGCAGTTCGCCCCGCACAGATACGCAGTATTTT.

This clone occurred once. The chain has TRBV7-8 and TRBJ1-2; 9 bases line up with TRBD1. The CDR3 has 15 amino acids. From germline, CDR1 is SGHVS and CDR2 FQNEAQ. The trim removed 0 bases at V and 4 bases at J, leaving 3 bases unmatched. The CDR3 spells CASSLATGGVYGYTF. The CDR3 nucleotides read TGTGCCAGCAGCTTAGCCACAGGGGGCGTCTATGGCTACACCTTC.

The CDR3 loop is CASSISAGGAHNEQFF. The DNA for the CDR3 is TGTGCCAGTAGTATTTCAGCAGGGGGCGCCCACAATGAGCAGTTCTTC. V gene TRBV19 combines with J gene TRBJ2-1, with TRBD1 identical over 8 bases. Germline assignment: CDR1 LNHDA and CDR2 SQIVND (reference sequence). This CDR3 has 16 residues. J gave up 5 bases and V 3 bases, and 9 bases lay outside the gene matches.

A remark on this clone: A junction boundary mismatches the germline segment, possibly from a read error. The gene calls are TRBV7-2 and TRBJ2-2; TRBD1 matches at 11 bases. CDR3 size: 17 residues. CDR1 is SGHTA, CDR2 FQGNSA, per germline. The CDR3 sequence: CASSLTGTGGNAGELFF. The CDR3, as DNA: TGTGCCAGCAGCTTAACGGGGACAGGGGGGAACGCCGGGGAGCTGTTTTTT.

The V and J genes are TRBV4-1 and TRBJ1-1; TRBD1 agrees at 12 bases. Trimming cost V 4 bases and J 3 bases; bases outside gene matches: 6. The germline CDR1 and CDR2 sequences are MGHRA and YSYEKL. CDR3 length: 16 amino acids. DNA of the CDR3: TGCGCCAGCAGCCGACCGGGACAGGGGGCTTACACTGAAGCTTTCTTT. Protein sequence: CASSRPGQGAYTEAFF.

The V gene is TRBV5-1, the J gene TRBJ2-1; D perhaps matches TRBD2 (7 bases). The CDR3 has 16 residues. CDR1 and CDR2 from the germline V gene are SGHRS and YFSETQ. V was pared by 3 bases and J by 7 bases, with 20 bases between. CDR3 in amino acids: CASSSRGGEGWNEQFF. CDR3 DNA sequence: TGCGCCAGCAGCTCCCGAGGGGGGGAGGGTTGGAATGAGCAGTTCTTC. The variable domain in full, with the rest retrieved from reference TRBV5-1 and TRBJ2-1, is KAGVTQTPRYLIKTRGQQVTLSCSPISGHRSVSWYQQTPGQGLQFLFEYFSETQRNKGNFPGRFSGRQFSNSRSEMNVSTLELGDSALYLCASSSRGGEGWNEQFFGPGTRLTVL.

This chain joins TRBV15 and TRBJ2-5; maybe TRBD2 (5 bases). The CDR3 sequence is 15 residues long. Trimming cost V 8 bases and J 2 bases, with 18 bases left between them. Germline lookup yields CDR1 LNHNV and CDR2 YYDKDF (reference sequence). The CDR3 coding sequence is TGTGCCACCGACAATGGACGGGATCTTCAAGAGACCCAGTACTTC. This sequence encodes CATDNGRDLQETQYF.

CDR3 loop: CASSGTSGSHEQFF. The CDR3 coding sequence is TGTGCCAGCAGTGGGACTAGCGGGAGCCATGAGCAGTTCTTC. This chain uses TRBV2 with TRBJ2-1; TRBD2 agrees at 13 bases. With V trimmed by 4 bases and J by 8 bases, 2 bases remained unmatched. Germline V lookup: CDR1 SNHLY, CDR2 FYNNEI. The CDR3 is 14 amino acids.

V usage is TRBV28 and J usage is TRBJ2-7, with D unclear. Trimming shortened V by 2 bases and J by 5 bases, and 7 bases separated the two germline ends. The CDR3 runs 12 residues. Looked up from germline, CDR1 is MDHEN and CDR2 is SYDVKM. CDR3 sequence reads: CASSLRDHEQYF. CDR3 sequence (DNA): TGTGCCAGCAGTTTACGAGATCACGAGCAGTACTTC.

The chain combines TRBV6-5 with TRBJ1-1; 7 bases fit TRBD1. V lost 2 bases and J lost 1; bases outside the gene matches: 7. Germline V gene data show CDR1 as MNHEY and CDR2 as SVGAGI. CDR3 length: 16 amino acids. The CDR3 spells CASSYRARQGNTEAFF. As DNA, the CDR3 is TGTGCCAGCAGTTACAGAGCCCGACAGGGGAACACTGAAGCTTTCTTT.

This sequence joins TRBV4-2 and TRBJ2-1; 8 nucleotides agree with TRBD2. The CDR3 is made up of 16 amino acids. Germline V gene lookup returns CDR1 LGHNA and CDR2 YNFKEQ. V lost 0 bases to trimming and J lost 8 bases; unmatched junction nucleotides: 9. CDR3 region: CASSQDLSSGTDEQFF. In DNA form, the CDR3 reads TGTGCCAGCAGCCAAGATCTGAGTAGCGGGACCGATGAGCAGTTCTTC.

The CDR3 is CASNPRLHHGYTF. In DNA form, the CDR3 reads TGTGCCAGCAACCCTCGGCTTCATCATGGCTACACCTTC. V usage is TRBV11-2 and J usage is TRBJ1-2; no definite D call. Deletions cut 7 bases from V and 6 bases from J, with 15 bases between. Germline CDR1 SGHAT, CDR2 FQNNGV. This CDR3 has 13 amino acids.

This CDR3 reads CASRDREADEQYF. The DNA of the CDR3 is TGCGCCAGCCGGGACAGGGAGGCCGACGAGCAGTACTTC. The chain carries TRBV10-1 and TRBJ2-7; 9 bases agree with TRBD1. Trimming cost V 8 bases and J 5 bases; bases outside gene matches: 7. This CDR3 spans 13 amino acids. Germline CDR1 is WNHNN and CDR2 is SYGVQD (reference sequence).

J is TRBJ2-7 and V is TRBV7-9; D is possibly TRBD1 (6 bases). The V and J ends lost 5 bases and 3 bases respectively, with 8 bases between them. The CDR3 runs 12 residues. The germline CDR1 and CDR2 sequences are SEHNR and FQNEAQ (reference sequence). This CDR3 reads CASSLRGYEQYF. The CDR3 region has the DNA TGTGCCAGCAGCCTCAGGGGCTACGAGCAGTACTTC.

V and J are TRBV9 and TRBJ2-2, with D perhaps matching TRBD1 (5 bases). Germline assignment: CDR1 SGDLS and CDR2 YYNGEE. The CDR3 is 15 amino acids. V was pared by 4 bases and J by 0 bases, with 10 bases between. CDR3 residues: CASSTRQPNTGELFF. CDR3 nucleotide sequence: TGTGCCAGCAGCACCCGACAGCCGAACACCGGGGAGCTGTTTTTT.

There are a few counts of this clone. The chain carries TRBV5-1 and TRBJ1-1; 8 positions match TRBD1. This CDR3 spans 17 amino acids. V was pared by 3 bases and J by 1 base, with 11 bases of the junction left unmatched. Per germline, CDR1 SGHRS and CDR2 YFSETQ. The CDR3 protein is CASSSAGEQGGNTEAFF. CDR3 nucleotide sequence: TGCGCCAGCAGCTCAGCCGGCGAACAGGGGGGGAACACTGAAGCTTTCTTT.

The chain recombines TRBV6-5 with TRBJ2-7; 9 bases align to TRBD1. The V gene's germline CDR1 is MNHEY and CDR2 SVGAGI. CDR3 size: 15 residues. V was clipped by 0 bases and J by 4 bases; unmatched bases: 4. The CDR3 DNA is TGTGCCAGCAGTTACTCGGGACAGGGTTTTTACGAGCAGTACTTC. Protein product: CASSYSGQGFYEQYF.

The gene calls are TRBV19 and TRBJ2-4; D possibly corresponds to TRBD2 (6 bases). Germline assignment: CDR1 LNHDA and CDR2 SQIVND (reference sequence). V was shortened by 3 bases and J by 7 bases, with 13 bases between the two germline ends. This CDR3 comprises 14 residues. CDR3 region: CASSIRRDPNIQYF. The CDR3 nucleotides read TGTGCCAGTAGTATTCGGCGGGACCCCAACATTCAGTACTTC.

V and J are TRBV10-2 and TRBJ2-7; 7 bases map to TRBD2. The CDR3 length is 13 residues. Germline V gives CDR1 WSHSY, CDR2 SAAADI. The J segment lost 6 bases and the V segment lost 7 bases, leaving 9 bases of the junction unmatched. The CDR3, as DNA: TGCGCCAGCACCACCAAGCGGGATTTCGAGCAGTACTTC. This translates into CASTTKRDFEQYF.

The rearrangement uses TRBV19 and TRBJ1-2; no clear D. This CDR3 has 16 amino acids. From germline, CDR1 is LNHDA and CDR2 SQIVND (reference sequence). The germline V and J ends were trimmed by 4 bases and 8 bases, with 23 bases remaining between them. In DNA, the CDR3 is TGTGCCAGTAGTACGACATCGACTACATACATGAAGGGCTACACCTTC. It codes for CASSTTSTTYMKGYTF.

This rearrangement joins TRBV6-1 to TRBJ2-4, with a tentative D call TRBD2 (6 bases). Germline V gene data show CDR1 as MNHNS and CDR2 as SASEGT. The CDR3 is 15 residues long. Trimming removed 3 bases at V and 1 base at J, with 10 bases between. The CDR3 nucleotides read TGTGCCAGCAGTGAGCCCGGGACTGCCAAAAACATTCAGTACTTC. This sequence encodes CASSEPGTAKNIQYF.

The rearrangement links TRBV20-1 to TRBJ2-1, with D possibly being TRBD2 (6 bases). Trimming stripped 5 bases from V and 7 bases from J, with 9 bases between. The CDR3 is 11 residues long. Germline loops: CDR1 DFQATT, CDR2 SNEGSKA (reference sequence). For the CDR3, the DNA is TGCAGTGCTGATAGCGGAAATGAGCAGTTCTTC. Translating it yields CSADSGNEQFF.

The V gene is TRBV28, the J gene TRBJ1-2; D perhaps matches TRBD1 (6 bases). This CDR3 spans 14 amino acids. The germline gives CDR1 MDHEN, CDR2 SYDVKM. The ends were cut back, 1 base at V and 5 bases at J, with 11 bases in the middle. The CDR3 sequence is CASSLSGQPYGYTF. In nucleotides, the CDR3 is TGTGCCAGCAGTTTATCAGGACAGCCTTATGGCTACACCTTC.

V gene TRBV9 combines with J gene TRBJ2-3, with a weak D call TRBD1 (7 bases). Trimming took off 0 bases at V and 0 bases at J, with 14 bases between the two ends. Per the germline V gene, CDR1 is SGDLS and CDR2 is YYNGEE. This CDR3 has 17 amino acids. In DNA, the CDR3 is TGTGCCAGCAGCGTAGGTGGCGGGGACAGAAGCACAGATACGCAGTATTTT. Translation gives CASSVGGGDRSTDTQYF.

The chain employs TRBV6-1 and TRBJ2-5; the match to TRBD2 covers 11 bases. Germline V gives CDR1 MNHNS, CDR2 SASEGT. J lost 2 bases, V lost 3 bases, and 5 bases had no gene match. The CDR3 is 16 amino acids. DNA for the CDR3: TGTGCCAGCAGTGACCTAGCGGGAGGCTCACAAGAGACCCAGTACTTC. Amino acid sequence: CASSDLAGGSQETQYF.

V usage is TRBV5-6 and J usage is TRBJ2-1; no clear D. The V end lost 6 bases, the J end lost 4 bases, and 17 bases lay between the germline ends. The germline V gene has CDR1 SGHDT and CDR2 YYEEEE. This CDR3 contains 15 residues. The DNA of the CDR3 is TGTGCCAGCACCCCGGTAGGCGGTAGATACAATGAGCAGTTCTTC. Residues: CASTPVGGRYNEQFF.